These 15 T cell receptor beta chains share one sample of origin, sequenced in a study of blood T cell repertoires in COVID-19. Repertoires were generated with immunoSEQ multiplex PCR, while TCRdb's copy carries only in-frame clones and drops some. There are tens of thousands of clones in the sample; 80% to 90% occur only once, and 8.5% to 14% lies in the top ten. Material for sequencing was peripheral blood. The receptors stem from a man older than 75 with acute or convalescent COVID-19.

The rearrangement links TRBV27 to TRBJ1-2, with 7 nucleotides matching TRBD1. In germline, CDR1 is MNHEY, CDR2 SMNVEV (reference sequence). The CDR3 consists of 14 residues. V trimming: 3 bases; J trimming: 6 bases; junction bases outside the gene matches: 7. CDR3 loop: CASSFNRGSNGYTF. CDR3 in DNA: TGTGCCAGCAGTTTCAACAGGGGTAGCAATGGCTACACCTTC.

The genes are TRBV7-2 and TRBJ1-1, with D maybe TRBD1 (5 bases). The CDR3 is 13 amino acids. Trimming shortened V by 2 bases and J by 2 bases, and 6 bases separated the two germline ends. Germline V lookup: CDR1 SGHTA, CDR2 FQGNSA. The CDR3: CASSLRGNTEAFF. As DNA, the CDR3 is TGTGCCAGCAGCTTAAGGGGTAACACTGAAGCTTTCTTT.

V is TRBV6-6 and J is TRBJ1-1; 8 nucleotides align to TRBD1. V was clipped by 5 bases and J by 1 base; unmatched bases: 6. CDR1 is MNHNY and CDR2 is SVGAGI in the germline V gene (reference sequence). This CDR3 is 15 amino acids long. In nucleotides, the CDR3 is TGTGCCAGCAGTACCCGGACAGGGCGGAACACTGAAGCTTTCTTT. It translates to CASSTRTGRNTEAFF.

CDR3 coding DNA: TGTGCCAGCAGCGTAGAGGGCGGGGGGGCCAATGAGCAGTTCTTC. This encodes CASSVEGGGANEQFF. This chain links TRBV9 with TRBJ2-1; 9 bases align to TRBD2. J was trimmed by 6 bases and V by 0 bases; bases with no gene match: 4. Germline V CDR1 and CDR2: SGDLS, YYNGEE. CDR3 size: 15 residues.

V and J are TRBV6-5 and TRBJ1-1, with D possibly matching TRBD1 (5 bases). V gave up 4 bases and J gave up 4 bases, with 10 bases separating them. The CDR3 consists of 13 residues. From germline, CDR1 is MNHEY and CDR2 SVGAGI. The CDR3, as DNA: TGTGCCAGCAGTTCAGGGTACCGCACTGAAGCTTTCTTT. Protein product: CASSSGYRTEAFF.

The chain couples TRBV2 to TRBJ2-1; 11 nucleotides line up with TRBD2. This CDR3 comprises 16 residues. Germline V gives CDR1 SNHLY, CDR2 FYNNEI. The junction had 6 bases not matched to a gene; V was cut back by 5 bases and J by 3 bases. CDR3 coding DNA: TGTGCCAGCAGTCCCGTCCTAGCGGGGGGCTACAATGAGCAGTTCTTC. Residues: CASSPVLAGGYNEQFF.

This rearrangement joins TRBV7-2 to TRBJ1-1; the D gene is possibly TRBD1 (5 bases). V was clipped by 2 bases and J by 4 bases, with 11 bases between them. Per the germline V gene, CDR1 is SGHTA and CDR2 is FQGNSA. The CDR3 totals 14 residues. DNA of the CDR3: TGTGCCAGCAGCTTACGACAGACTCCCACTGAAGCTTTCTTT. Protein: CASSLRQTPTEAFF.

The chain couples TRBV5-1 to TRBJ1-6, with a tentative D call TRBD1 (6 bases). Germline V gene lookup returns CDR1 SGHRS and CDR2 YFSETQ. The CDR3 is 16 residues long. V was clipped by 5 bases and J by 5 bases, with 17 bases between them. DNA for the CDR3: TGCGCCAGCAGTACCACCGGGACACAGAATAATTCACCCCTCCACTTT. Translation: CASSTTGTQNNSPLHF.

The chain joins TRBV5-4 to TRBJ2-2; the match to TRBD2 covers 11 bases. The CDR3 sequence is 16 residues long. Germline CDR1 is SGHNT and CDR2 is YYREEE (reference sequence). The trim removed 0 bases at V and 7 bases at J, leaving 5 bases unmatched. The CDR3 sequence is CASSLGLAGRNGELFF. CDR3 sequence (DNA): TGTGCCAGCAGCTTGGGACTAGCGGGAAGGAACGGGGAGCTGTTTTTT.

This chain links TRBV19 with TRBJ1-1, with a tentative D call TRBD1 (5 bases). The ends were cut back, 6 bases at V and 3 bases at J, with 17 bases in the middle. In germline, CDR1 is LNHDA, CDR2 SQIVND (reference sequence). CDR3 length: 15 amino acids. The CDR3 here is CASRPPKGAYTEAFF. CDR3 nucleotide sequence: TGTGCCAGTAGACCCCCGAAAGGGGCCTACACTGAAGCTTTCTTT.

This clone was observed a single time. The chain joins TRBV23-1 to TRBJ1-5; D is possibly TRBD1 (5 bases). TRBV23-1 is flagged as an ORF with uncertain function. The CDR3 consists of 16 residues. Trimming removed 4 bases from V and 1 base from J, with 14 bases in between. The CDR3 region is CASSRKKGLSNQPQHF. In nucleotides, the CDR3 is TGCGCCAGCAGTCGGAAGAAGGGGCTGAGCAATCAGCCCCAGCATTTT.

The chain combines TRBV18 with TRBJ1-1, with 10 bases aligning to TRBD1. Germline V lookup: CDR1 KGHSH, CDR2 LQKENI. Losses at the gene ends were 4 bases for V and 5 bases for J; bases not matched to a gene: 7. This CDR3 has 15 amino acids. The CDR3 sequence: CASSLRQGARTEAFF. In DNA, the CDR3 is TGTGCCAGCTCACTACGACAGGGGGCAAGGACTGAAGCTTTCTTT.

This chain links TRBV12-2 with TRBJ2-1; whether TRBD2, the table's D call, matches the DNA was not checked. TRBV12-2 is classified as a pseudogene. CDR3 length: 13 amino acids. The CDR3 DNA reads TGTGCAAGTCGCTTCCCTAGTCACCATGAGCAGTTCTTC. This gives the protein CASRFPSHHEQFF.

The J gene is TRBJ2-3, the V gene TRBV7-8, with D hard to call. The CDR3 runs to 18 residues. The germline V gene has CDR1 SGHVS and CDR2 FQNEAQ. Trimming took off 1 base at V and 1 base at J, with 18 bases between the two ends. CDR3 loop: CASSLDPGGYTRTDTQYF. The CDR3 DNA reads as TGTGCCAGCAGCTTAGACCCTGGCGGATACACGCGCACAGATACGCAGTATTTT.

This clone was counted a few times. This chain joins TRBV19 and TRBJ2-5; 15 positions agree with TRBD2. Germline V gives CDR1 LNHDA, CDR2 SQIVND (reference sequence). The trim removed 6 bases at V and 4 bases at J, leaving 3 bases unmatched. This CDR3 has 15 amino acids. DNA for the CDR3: TGTGCCAGTAGGCAGGGACTAGCGGGAGGAGAGACCCAGTACTTC. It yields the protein CASRQGLAGGETQYF.